The subject of this entry is one T cell receptor beta chain. The V segment lost 4 bases and the J segment 6 bases; nucleotides outside the gene matches: 8. The V gene's germline CDR1 is MNHEY and CDR2 SVGEGT. This CDR3 has 15 amino acids. Original analysis: The assay estimated nucleated cells by amplifying reference gene primers. Method: immunoSEQ multiplex PCR; TCRdb's copy keeps in-frame clones and lacks some. The V and J calls and clone size are taken from that table; D and trimming were inferred from the DNA. The table records 110,000 or so clones, around 80% of them present only once. This record comes from a study of blood T cell repertoires in COVID-19. Turning to the study itself: Whether acute or convalescent, the COVID-19 samples came from the United States, Italy and Spain. Sources were T cells, B-cell-depleted T cells, or PBMCs; the material itself was cDNA or gDNA.

Sequencing was carried out using peripheral blood. The TCR comes from a man between 65 and 80 years old with acute or convalescent COVID-19. The chain has TRBV6-2 or TRBV6-3 and TRBJ2-1; TRBD2 aligns across 8 bases. Here the CDR3 DNA reads TGTGCCAGCAGTTCAAGCGGGAGCCAGGGCAATGAGCAGTTCTTC. This translates into CASSSSGSQGNEQFF.